The 17 T cell receptor beta chains in this list originate from one sample, sequenced in a study. TCRdb re-called the 5' RACE reads through MiXCR, storing one row per CDR3 protein. Of roughly 56,000 distinct CDR3 sequences in the sample, 25% to 35% were seen once. Sequencing input: tumor-infiltrating naive CD4+ T cells sorted from the breast tumor. Subset reported: naive CD4+ T cells, CD4+CD45RA+CD25-. The source of these receptors is a female donor with breast cancer.

The table lists this clonotype with a few counts. This rearrangement joins TRBV6-5 to TRBJ1-2; TRBD1 matches at 7 bases. Germline assignment: CDR1 MNHEY and CDR2 SVGAGI. The CDR3 sequence is 13 residues long. The ends lost 7 bases at V and 5 bases at J; junction bases unmatched: 7. This chain's CDR3 is CASTHDREYGYTF. The CDR3 DNA reads TGTGCCAGCACTCATGACAGGGAATATGGCTACACCTTC.

This clonotype was counted ten times or more. This chain connects TRBV4-1 to TRBJ2-1; no clear D. Per germline, CDR1 MGHRA and CDR2 YSYEKL. The CDR3 length is 17 residues. V lost 0 bases and J 0 bases, leaving 12 bases between the germline ends. CDR3 in DNA: TGCGCCAGCAGCCAAGAAATTGGAGCTAGCTCCTACAATGAGCAGTTCTTC. This sequence encodes CASSQEIGASSYNEQFF.

Remarks on this clonotype: Since no conserved phenylalanine or tryptophan closes the CDR3, a read error is the likely cause. The chain links TRBV28 to TRBJ2-5; no clear D gene. V was pared by 5 bases and J by 2 bases, with 6 bases between. Per germline, CDR1 MDHEN and CDR2 SYDVKM. The CDR3 is 12 amino acids. For the CDR3, the DNA is TGTGCCAGCAGTAGCGTTCAAGAGACCCAGTACGTC. Encoded protein: CASSSVQETQYV.

This clonotype was detected a few times. The chain has TRBV15 and TRBJ1-1; maybe TRBD1 (6 bases). The germline V and J ends were trimmed by 0 bases and 8 bases, with 10 bases remaining between them. This CDR3 has 13 residues. Germline CDR1 reads LNHNV; CDR2 reads YYDKDF (reference sequence). The CDR3 region has the DNA TGTGCCACCAGCAGAGATTACCAGGGGGAAGCTTTCTTT. It specifies CATSRDYQGEAFF.

Note on this clonotype: A junction boundary mismatches the germline segment, possibly from a read error. The chain carries TRBV24-1 and TRBJ2-7; 7 bases fit TRBD1. Germline lookup yields CDR1 KGHDR and CDR2 SFDVKD. The CDR3 contains 15 residues. CDR3 sequence (DNA): TGTGCCGCCAGTGATAGTAGGGGGCCTGGATACGAGCAGTACTTC. Amino acid sequence: CAASDSRGPGYEQYF.

This clonotype was observed many times. The chain recombines TRBV5-1 with TRBJ2-3; either TRBD1 or TRBD2 may fit D (6 bases each). V lost 1 base, J lost 3 bases, and 12 bases lay in between. Germline lookup yields CDR1 SGHRS and CDR2 YFSETQ. The CDR3 extends over 15 amino acids. This chain's CDR3 is CASSLPGGRTDTQYF. Written as DNA, the CDR3 is TGCGCCAGCAGCTTGCCCGGGGGCAGGACAGATACGCAGTATTTT. The full variable domain, completed using reference TRBV5-1 and TRBJ2-3, is KAGVTQTPRYLIKTRGQQVTLSCSPISGHRSVSWYQQTPGQGLQFLFEYFSETQRNKGNFPGRFSGRQFSNSRSEMNVSTLELGDSALYLCASSLPGGRTDTQYFGPGTRLTVL.

Concerning this clonotype itself: A junction end diverges from the germline sequence, so it may reflect a read error. J is TRBJ2-1 and V is TRBV7-7; unclear D gene. The CDR3 spans 13 residues. CDR1 and CDR2 from the germline V gene are SSHAT and FNYEAQ (reference sequence). CDR3 sequence (DNA): TGTGCTAGCAGCCCAAACACTGCCCTCCCAGTTTTCTTC. Translating gives CASSPNTALPVFF.

The rearrangement links TRBV12-3 or TRBV12-4 to TRBJ2-1, with 10 bases fitting TRBD1. J was trimmed by 7 bases and V by 6 bases; bases with no gene match: 9. The CDR3 has 15 amino acids. This CDR3 is CASRPPGQGTNEQFF. The CDR3 nucleotides are TGTGCCAGCAGACCCCCGGGACAGGGGACGAATGAGCAGTTCTTC.

This clonotype was detected a few times. The junction departs from germline at one end; a sequencing error may be responsible. This sequence joins TRBV20-1 and TRBJ1-6; D gene uncertain. CDR3 length equals 12 residues. Germline CDR1 reads DFQATT; CDR2 reads SNEGSKA (reference sequence). CDR3 sequence reads: CSGGQDGSPPHF. CDR3 sequence (DNA): TGCAGTGGTGGTCAGGATGGGTCACCCCCCCACTTT.

This clonotype was observed a few times. The CDR3 nucleotides read TGTGCCAGCAGTTCACCGGGACAGGGGAATTTGAACACTGAAGCTTTCTTT. Protein: CASSSPGQGNLNTEAFF. The genes are TRBV28 and TRBJ1-1; 10 nucleotides agree with TRBD1. The CDR3 totals 17 residues. J gave up 0 bases and V 4 bases, and 8 bases lay outside the gene matches. Per germline, CDR1 MDHEN and CDR2 SYDVKM.

This clonotype showed up just a few times. The CDR3 coding sequence is TGCGCCAGCAGCTTGAATGGGCTAGCGGAGACCCAGTACTTC. Translated, it gives CASSLNGLAETQYF. The V call is TRBV5-1, the J call TRBJ2-5, with a weak D call TRBD2 (6 bases). V lost 1 base and J 5 bases, leaving 12 bases between the germline ends. The germline V gene has CDR1 SGHRS and CDR2 YFSETQ. The CDR3 has 14 amino acids.

This rearrangement joins TRBV6-6 to TRBJ1-2; tentative D call: TRBD1 (5 bases). Germline values: CDR1 MNHNY, CDR2 SVGAGI (reference sequence). Trimming took 0 bases from V and 5 from J, leaving 13 bases between them. The CDR3 covers 15 residues. CDR3 nucleotide sequence: TGTGCCAGCAGTTACTCAAAGCGGGGACTATATGGCTACACCTTC. Protein sequence: CASSYSKRGLYGYTF.

The rearrangement links TRBV4-2 to TRBJ2-7; the D gene is possibly TRBD1 (6 bases). Trimming left V 4 bases short and J 1 base short, with 11 bases between. The CDR3 spans 14 residues. Germline V gene sequence: CDR1 LGHNA, CDR2 YNFKEQ. The CDR3 DNA reads TGTGCCAGCAGCCTCGGACAGCGATCCTACGAGCAGTACTTC. Amino acids: CASSLGQRSYEQYF.

This clonotype was recorded a few times. The gene calls are TRBV7-2 and TRBJ2-2, with unresolved D. CDR3 length: 17 residues. Germline CDR1 is SGHTA and CDR2 is FQGNSA. Trimming took 6 bases from V and 6 from J, leaving 23 bases between them. CDR3 bases: TGTGCCAGCAGTTTTTCCGGACCCTTCCCAAGACCCGGGGAGCTGTTTTTT. Protein: CASSFSGPFPRPGELFF. Combining the CDR3 with reference TRBV7-2 and TRBJ2-2 gives the whole variable domain GAGVSQSPSNKVTEKGKDVELRCDPISGHTALYWYRQSLGQGLEFLIYFQGNSAPDKSGLPSDRFSAERTGGSVSTLTIQRTQQEDSAVYLCASSFSGPFPRPGELFFGEGSRLTVL.

The chain combines TRBV12-3 or TRBV12-4 with TRBJ2-5; TRBD1 might be the D (6 bases). The V end was cut by 5 bases, the J end by 4 bases, with 20 bases between. The CDR3 length is 16 residues. The CDR3, as DNA: TGTGCCAGCAGTCCACGCACAGGGCGTTCGGGAGAGACCCAGTACTTC. It encodes CASSPRTGRSGETQYF.

This clonotype came up once. V and J are TRBV5-1 and TRBJ2-5; D not resolved. The CDR3 is made up of 13 amino acids. Germline V gene data show CDR1 as SGHRS and CDR2 as YFSETQ. With 0 bases removed from V and 5 bases from J, the gap between germline ends came to 8 bases. The CDR3 reads CASSLESGETQYF. DNA for the CDR3: TGCGCCAGCAGCTTGGAGAGTGGGGAGACCCAGTACTTC.

Here the CDR3 reads CASRTSRSTDTQYF. The CDR3 DNA reads as TGCGCCAGCAGGACTAGCCGCAGCACAGATACGCAGTATTTT. The gene calls are TRBV5-1 and TRBJ2-3; 7 bases match TRBD2. Germline V gives CDR1 SGHRS, CDR2 YFSETQ. With V trimmed by 5 bases and J by 0 bases, 3 bases remained unmatched. The CDR3 length is 14 residues.